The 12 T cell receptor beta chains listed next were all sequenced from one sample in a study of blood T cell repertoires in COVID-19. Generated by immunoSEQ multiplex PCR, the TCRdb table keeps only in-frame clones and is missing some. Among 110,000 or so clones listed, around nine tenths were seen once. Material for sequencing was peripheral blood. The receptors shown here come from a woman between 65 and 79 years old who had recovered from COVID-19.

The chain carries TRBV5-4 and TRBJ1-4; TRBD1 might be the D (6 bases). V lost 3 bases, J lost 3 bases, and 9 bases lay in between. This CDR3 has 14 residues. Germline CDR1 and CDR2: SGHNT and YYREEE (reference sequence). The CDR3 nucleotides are TGTGCCAGCAGCTCCAGGGGATCTAATGAAAAACTGTTTTTT. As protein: CASSSRGSNEKLFF.

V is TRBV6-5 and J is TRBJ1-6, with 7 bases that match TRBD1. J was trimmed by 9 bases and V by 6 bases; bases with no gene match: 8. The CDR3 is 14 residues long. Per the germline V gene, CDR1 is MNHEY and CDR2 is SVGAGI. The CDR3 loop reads CASSVRGQGSPLHF. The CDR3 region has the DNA TGTGCCAGCAGCGTAAGGGGGCAGGGTTCACCCCTCCACTTT.

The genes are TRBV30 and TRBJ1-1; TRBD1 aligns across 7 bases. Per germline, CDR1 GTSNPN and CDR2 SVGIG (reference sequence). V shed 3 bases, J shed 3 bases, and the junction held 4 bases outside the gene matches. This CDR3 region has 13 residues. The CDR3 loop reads CAWREQGHTEAFF. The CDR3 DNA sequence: TGTGCCTGGAGGGAACAGGGGCACACTGAAGCTTTCTTT.

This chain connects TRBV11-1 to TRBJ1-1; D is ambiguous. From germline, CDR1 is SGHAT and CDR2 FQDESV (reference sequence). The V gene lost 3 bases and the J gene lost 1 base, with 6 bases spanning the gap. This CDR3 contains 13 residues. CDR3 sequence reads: CASSFVQNTEAFF. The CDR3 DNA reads TGTGCCAGCAGCTTTGTACAGAACACTGAAGCTTTCTTT.

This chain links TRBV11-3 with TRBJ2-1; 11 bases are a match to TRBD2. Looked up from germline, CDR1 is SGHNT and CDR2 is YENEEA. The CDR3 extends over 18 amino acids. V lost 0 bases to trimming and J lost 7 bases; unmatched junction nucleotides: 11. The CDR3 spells CASSLDPQASGGLNEQFF. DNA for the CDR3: TGTGCCAGCAGCTTAGATCCACAAGCTAGCGGGGGGTTAAATGAGCAGTTCTTC. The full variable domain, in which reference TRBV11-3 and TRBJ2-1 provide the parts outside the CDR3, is EAGVVQSPRYKIIEKKQPVAFWCNPISGHNTLYWYLQNLGQGPELLIRYENEEAVDDSQLPKDRFSAERLKGVDSTLKIQPAELGDSAVYLCASSLDPQASGGLNEQFFGPGTRLTVL.

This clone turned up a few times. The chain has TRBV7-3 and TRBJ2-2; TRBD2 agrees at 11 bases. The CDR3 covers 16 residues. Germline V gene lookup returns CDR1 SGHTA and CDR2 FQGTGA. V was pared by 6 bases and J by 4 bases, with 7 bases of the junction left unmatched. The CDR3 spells CASRFSGREGTGELFF. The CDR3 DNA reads TGTGCCAGCAGATTTAGCGGGAGGGAGGGCACCGGGGAGCTGTTTTTT.

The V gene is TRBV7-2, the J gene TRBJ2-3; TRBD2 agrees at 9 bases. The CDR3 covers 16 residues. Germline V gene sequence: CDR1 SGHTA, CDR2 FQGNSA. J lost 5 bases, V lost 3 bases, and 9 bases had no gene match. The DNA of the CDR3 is TGTGCCAGCAGCTTGGCGGGGGGGAGGTTCGAAGATACGCAGTATTTT. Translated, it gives CASSLAGGRFEDTQYF.

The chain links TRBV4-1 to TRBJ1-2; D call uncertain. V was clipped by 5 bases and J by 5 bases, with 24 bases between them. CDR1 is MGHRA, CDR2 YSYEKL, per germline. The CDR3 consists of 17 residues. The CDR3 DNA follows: TGCGCCAGCAGCGTCACAATGTCTTCCACAGCAGGATATGGCTACACCTTC. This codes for CASSVTMSSTAGYGYTF.

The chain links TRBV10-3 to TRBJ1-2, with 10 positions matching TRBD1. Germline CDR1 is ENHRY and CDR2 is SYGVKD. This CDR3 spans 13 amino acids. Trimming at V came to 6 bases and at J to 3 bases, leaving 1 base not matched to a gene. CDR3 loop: CAIRTGGDYGYTF. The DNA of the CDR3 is TGTGCCATCAGGACAGGGGGCGACTATGGCTACACCTTC.

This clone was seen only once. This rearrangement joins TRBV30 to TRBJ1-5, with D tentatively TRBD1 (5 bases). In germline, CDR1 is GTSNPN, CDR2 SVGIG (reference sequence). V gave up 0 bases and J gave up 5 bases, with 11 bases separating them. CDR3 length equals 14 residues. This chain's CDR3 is CAWSVLGQYQPQHF. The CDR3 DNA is TGTGCCTGGAGTGTATTGGGGCAGTATCAGCCCCAGCATTTT.

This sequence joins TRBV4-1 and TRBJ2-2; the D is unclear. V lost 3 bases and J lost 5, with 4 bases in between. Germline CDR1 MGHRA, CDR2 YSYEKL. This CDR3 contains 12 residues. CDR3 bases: TGCGCCAGCAGCCAGCTAACCGGGGAGCTGTTTTTT. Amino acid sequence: CASSQLTGELFF.

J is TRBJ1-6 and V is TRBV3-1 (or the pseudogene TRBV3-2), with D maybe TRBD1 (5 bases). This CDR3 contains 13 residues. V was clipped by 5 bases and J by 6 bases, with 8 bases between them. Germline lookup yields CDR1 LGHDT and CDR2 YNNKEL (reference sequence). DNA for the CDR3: TGTGCCAGCAGCGAGCAGGGTAATTCACCCCTCCACTTT. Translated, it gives CASSEQGNSPLHF.